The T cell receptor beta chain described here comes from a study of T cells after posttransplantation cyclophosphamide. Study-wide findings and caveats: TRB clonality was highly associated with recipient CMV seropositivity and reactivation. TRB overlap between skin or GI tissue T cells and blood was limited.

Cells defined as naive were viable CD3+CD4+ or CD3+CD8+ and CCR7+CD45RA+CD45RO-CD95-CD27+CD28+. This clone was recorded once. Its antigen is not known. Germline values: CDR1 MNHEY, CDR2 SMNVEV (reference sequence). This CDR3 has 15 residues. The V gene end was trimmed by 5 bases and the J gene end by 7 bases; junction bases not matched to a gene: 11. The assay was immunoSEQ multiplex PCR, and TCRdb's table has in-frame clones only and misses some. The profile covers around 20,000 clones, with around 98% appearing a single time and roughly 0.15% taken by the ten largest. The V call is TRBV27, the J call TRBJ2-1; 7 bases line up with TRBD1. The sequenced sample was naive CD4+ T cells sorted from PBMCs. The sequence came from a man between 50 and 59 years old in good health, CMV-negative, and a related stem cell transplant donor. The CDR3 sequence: CASSPRQGIINEQFF. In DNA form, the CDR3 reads TGTGCCAGCAGTCCCCGACAGGGTATTATAAATGAGCAGTTCTTC.